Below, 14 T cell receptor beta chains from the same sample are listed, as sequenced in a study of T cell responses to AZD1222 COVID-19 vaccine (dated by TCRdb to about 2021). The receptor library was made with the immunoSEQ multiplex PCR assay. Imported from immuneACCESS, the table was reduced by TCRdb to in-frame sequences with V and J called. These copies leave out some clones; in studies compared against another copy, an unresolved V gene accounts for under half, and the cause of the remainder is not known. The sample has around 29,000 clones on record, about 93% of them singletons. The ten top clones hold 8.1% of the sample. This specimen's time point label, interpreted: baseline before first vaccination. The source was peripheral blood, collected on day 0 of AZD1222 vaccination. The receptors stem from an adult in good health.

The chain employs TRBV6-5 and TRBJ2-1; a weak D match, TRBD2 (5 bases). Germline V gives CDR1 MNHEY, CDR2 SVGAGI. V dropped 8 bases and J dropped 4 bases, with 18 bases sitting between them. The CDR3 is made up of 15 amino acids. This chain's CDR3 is CASVRDAGGYNEQFF. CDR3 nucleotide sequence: TGTGCCAGCGTGCGAGACGCGGGCGGATACAATGAGCAGTTCTTC.

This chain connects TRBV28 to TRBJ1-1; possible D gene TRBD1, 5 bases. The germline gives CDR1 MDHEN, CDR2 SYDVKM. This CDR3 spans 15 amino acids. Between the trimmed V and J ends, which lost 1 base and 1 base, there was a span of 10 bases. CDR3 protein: CASSLSTVRNTEAFF. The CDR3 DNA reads TGTGCCAGCAGTTTATCGACAGTTAGGAACACTGAAGCTTTCTTT.

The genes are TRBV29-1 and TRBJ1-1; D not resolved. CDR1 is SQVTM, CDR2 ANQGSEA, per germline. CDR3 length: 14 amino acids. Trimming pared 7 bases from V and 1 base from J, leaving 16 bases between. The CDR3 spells CSARKASRNTEAFF. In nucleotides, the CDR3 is TGCAGCGCCCGAAAGGCGTCCAGGAACACTGAAGCTTTCTTT. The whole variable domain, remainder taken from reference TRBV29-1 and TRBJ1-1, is SAVISQKPSRDICQRGTSLTIQCQVDSQVTMMFWYRQQPGQSLTLIATANQGSEATYESGFVIDKFPISRPNLTFSTLTVSNMSPEDSSIYLCSARKASRNTEAFFGQGTRLTVV.

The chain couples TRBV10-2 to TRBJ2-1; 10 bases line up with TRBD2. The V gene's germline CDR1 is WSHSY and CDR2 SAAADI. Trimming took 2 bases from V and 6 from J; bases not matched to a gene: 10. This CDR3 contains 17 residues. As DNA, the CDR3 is TGCGCCAGCAGTGAGGGAGCTAGCGGGAGTCATCCCAATGAGCAGTTCTTC. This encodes CASSEGASGSHPNEQFF.

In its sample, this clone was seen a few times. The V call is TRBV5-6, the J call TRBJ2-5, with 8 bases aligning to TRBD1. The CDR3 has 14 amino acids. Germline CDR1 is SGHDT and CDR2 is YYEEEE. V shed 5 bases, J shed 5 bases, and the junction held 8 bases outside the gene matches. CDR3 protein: CASRAGTGGETQYF. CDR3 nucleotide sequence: TGTGCCAGCAGAGCTGGGACAGGAGGCGAGACCCAGTACTTC. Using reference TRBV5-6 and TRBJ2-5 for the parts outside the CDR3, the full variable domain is DAGVTQSPTHLIKTRGQQVTLRCSPKSGHDTVSWYQQALGQGPQFIFQYYEEEERQRGNFPDRFSGHQFPNYSSELNVNALLLGDSALYLCASRAGTGGETQYFGPGTRLLVL.

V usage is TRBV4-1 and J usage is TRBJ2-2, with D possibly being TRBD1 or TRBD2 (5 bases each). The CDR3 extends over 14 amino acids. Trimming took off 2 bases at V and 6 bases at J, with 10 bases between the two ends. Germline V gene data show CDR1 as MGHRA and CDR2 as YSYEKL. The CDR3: CASSQRMGAGELFF. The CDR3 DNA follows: TGCGCCAGCAGCCAAAGGATGGGGGCCGGGGAGCTGTTTTTT.

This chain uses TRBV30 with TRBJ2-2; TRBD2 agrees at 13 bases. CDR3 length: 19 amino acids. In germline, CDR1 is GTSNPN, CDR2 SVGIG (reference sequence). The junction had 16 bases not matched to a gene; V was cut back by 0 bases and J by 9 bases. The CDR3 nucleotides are TGTGCCTGGAGTGTGTTTCGCACTAGCGGGAGGGGTTTCAACAGGGAGCTGTTTTTT. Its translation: CAWSVFRTSGRGFNRELFF.

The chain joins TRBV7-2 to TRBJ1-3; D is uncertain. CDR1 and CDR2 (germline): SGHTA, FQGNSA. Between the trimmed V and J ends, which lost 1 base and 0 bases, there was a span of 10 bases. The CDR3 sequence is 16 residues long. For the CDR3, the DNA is TGTGCCAGCAGCTTAGGCTCCCCCTCCTCTGGAAACACCATATATTTT. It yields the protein CASSLGSPSSGNTIYF.

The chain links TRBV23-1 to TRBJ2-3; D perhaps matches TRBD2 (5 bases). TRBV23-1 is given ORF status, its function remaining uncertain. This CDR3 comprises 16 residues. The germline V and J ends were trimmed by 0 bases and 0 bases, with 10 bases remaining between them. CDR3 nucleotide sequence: TGCGCCAGCAGTCAATCGGCTAGCAGTAGCACAGATACGCAGTATTTT. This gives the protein CASSQSASSSTDTQYF.

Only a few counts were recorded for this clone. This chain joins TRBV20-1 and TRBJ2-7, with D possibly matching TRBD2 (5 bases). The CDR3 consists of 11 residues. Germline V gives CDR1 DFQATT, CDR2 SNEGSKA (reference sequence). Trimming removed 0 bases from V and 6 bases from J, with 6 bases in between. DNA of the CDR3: TGCAGTGCTAGAGAAGCGGTCGAGCAGTACTTC. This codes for CSAREAVEQYF.

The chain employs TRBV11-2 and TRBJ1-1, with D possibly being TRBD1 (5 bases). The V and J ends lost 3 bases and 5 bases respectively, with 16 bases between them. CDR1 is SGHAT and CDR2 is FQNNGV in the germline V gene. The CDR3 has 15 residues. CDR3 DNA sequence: TGTGCCAGCAGCTTCGGGGTGGGGGTTAGGACTGAAGCTTTCTTT. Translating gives CASSFGVGVRTEAFF.

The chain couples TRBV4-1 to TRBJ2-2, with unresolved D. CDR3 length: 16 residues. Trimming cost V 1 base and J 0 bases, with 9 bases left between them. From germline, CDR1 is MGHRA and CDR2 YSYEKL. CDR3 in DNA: TGCGCCAGCAGCCAAGGGCAGCGAACGAACACCGGGGAGCTGTTTTTT. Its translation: CASSQGQRTNTGELFF.

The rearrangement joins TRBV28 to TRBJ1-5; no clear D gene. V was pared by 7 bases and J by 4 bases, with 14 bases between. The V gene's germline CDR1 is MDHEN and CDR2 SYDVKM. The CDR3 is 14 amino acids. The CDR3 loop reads CASKKELRNQPQHF. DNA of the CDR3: TGTGCCAGCAAGAAGGAATTGAGGAATCAGCCCCAGCATTTT.

The CDR3 DNA follows: TGCGCCAGCAGAACTAGCCCCTCCTACAATGAGCAGTTCTTC. Translating gives CASRTSPSYNEQFF. The genes are TRBV5-1 and TRBJ2-1; tentative D call: TRBD2 (6 bases). The CDR3 is made up of 14 amino acids. Germline V gene data show CDR1 as SGHRS and CDR2 as YFSETQ. V was shortened by 5 bases and J by 0 bases, with 9 bases between the two germline ends.